Sequencing of this T cell receptor (beta chain) was carried out in a study of T cell repertoires and HLA-DP antigens. Study information: The donors, ranging 18-to-29 to 60-to-69 years, included a couple of males and one female.

Study-wide results and limits: Total CD4+ responders were stimulated by HeLa antigen-presenting cells.

Looked up from germline, CDR1 is LGHNT and CDR2 is FRNRAP. The CDR3 consists of 16 residues. Trimming at V came to 3 bases and at J to 2 bases, leaving 6 bases not matched to a gene. A remark on this clone: Its target is unknown.

Amplification used primers for 54 TRBV and 13 TRBJ segments. For pre-culture CD4+ samples, the target was 200,000 T cell genomes. The repertoire was sequenced with immunoSEQ multiplex PCR; TCRdb's copy has only in-frame clones and lacks some. Of about 73,000 clones listed, about four fifths are singletons. The material sequenced was CD4+ T cells from PBMCs. The V call is TRBV12-5, the J call TRBJ2-5; 10 nucleotides align to TRBD2. The sequence was obtained from a man between 60 and 75 years old in good health and CMV-seronegative. This chain's CDR3 is CASGLSSGSGQETQYF. For the CDR3, the DNA is TGTGCTAGTGGTTTATCTAGCGGGAGTGGGCAAGAGACCCAGTACTTC.